This T cell receptor beta chain was recovered during a study of graft-versus-host responses after intestinal transplantation. Whole-study context: Multivisceral, liver-intestinal, or isolated intestinal transplants were given to recipients. Anti-thymocyte globulin induction preceded about 3 years of tacrolimus and steroid maintenance in all recipients.

Of note for this clone: The antigen is unknown.

The assay was immunoSEQ multiplex PCR, and TCRdb's table has in-frame clones only and misses some. The sample shows about 88,000 clones, 94% of them seen only once. CDR3 length: 15 amino acids. The V and J ends lost 5 bases and 2 bases respectively, with 15 bases between them. CDR1 and CDR2 from the germline V gene are MDHEN and SYDVKM. The receptor was derived from a human donor who was the organ donor for an intestinal transplant. The rearrangement joins TRBV28 to TRBJ1-2; TRBD1 is a possible D gene (6 bases). Sequenced here: unstimulated CD4+ T cells sorted from spleen or lymph node cells, sampled before transplant. CDR3 residues: CASSMWDTTNYGYTF. The CDR3 nucleotides read TGTGCCAGCAGTATGTGGGACACGACAAACTATGGCTACACCTTC.